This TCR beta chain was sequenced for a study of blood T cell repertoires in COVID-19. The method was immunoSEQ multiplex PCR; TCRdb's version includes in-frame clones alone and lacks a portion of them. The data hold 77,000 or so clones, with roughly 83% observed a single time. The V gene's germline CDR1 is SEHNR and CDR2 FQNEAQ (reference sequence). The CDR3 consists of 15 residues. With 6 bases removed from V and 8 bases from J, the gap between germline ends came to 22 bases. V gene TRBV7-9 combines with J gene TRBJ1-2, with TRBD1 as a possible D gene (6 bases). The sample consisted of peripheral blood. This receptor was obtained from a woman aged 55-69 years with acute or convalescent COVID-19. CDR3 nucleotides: TGTGCCAGCAGACATTGGGGGCAGTCTTCGAGGGGCTACACCTTC. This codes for CASRHWGQSSRGYTF.